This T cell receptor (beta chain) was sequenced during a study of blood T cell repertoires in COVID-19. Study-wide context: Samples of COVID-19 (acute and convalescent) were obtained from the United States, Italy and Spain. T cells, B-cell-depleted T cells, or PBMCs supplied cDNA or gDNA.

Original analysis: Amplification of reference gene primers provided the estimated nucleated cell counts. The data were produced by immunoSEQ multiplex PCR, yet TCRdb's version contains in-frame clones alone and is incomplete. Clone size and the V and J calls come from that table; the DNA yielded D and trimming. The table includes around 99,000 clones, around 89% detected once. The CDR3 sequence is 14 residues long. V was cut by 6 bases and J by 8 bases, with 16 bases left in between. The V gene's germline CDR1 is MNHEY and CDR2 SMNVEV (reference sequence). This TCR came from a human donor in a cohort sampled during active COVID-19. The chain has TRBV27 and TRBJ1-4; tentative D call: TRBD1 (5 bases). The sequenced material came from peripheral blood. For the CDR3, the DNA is TGTGCCAGCAGCCCGGGAGGGGTTTACGAAAAACTGTTTTTT. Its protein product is CASSPGGVYEKLFF.